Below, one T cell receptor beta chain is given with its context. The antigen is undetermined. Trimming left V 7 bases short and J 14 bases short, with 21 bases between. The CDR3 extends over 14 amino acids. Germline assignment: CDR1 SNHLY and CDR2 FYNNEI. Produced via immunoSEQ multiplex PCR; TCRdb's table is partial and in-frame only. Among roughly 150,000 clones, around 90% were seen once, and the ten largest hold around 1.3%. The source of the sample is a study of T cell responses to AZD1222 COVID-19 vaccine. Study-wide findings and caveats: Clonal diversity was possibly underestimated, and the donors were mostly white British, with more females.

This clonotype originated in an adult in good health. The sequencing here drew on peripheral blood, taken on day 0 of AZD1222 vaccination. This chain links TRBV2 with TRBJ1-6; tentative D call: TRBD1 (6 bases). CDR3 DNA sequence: TGTGCCAGCACCAGGGGAGGATCGGAGGTAACCCTCCACTTT. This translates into CASTRGGSEVTLHF.